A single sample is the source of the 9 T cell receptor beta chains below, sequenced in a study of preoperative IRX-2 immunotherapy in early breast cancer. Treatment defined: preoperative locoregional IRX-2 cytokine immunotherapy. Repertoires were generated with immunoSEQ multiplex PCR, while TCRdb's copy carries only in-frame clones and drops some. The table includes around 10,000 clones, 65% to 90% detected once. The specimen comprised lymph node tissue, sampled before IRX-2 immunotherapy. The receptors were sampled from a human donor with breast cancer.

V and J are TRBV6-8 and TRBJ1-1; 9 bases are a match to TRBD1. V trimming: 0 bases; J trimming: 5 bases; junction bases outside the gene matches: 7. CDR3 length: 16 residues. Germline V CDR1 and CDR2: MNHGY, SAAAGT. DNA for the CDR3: TGTGCCAGCAGTTACTCCGGGACAGGGAGGGGAACTGAAGCTTTCTTT. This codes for CASSYSGTGRGTEAFF.

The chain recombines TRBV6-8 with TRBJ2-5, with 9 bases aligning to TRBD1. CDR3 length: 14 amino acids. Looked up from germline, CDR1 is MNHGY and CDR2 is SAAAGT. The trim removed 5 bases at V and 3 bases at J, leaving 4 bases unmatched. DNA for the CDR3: TGTGCCAGCAGTCCACGGACAGGGGAAGAGACCCAGTACTTC. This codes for CASSPRTGEETQYF.

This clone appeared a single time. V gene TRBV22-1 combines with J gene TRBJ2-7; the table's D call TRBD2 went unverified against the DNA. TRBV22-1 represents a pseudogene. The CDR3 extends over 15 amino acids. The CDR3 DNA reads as TGTGCCAGCAGTCCGCCGGGACTCCAATCCTACGAGCAGTACTTC. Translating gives CASSPPGLQSYEQYF.

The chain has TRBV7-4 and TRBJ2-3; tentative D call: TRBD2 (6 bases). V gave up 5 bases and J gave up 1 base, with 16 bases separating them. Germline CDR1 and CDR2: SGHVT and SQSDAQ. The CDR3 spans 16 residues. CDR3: CASSPRGGVGTDTQYF. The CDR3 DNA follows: TGTGCCAGCAGCCCTAGGGGAGGCGTGGGCACAGATACGCAGTATTTT.

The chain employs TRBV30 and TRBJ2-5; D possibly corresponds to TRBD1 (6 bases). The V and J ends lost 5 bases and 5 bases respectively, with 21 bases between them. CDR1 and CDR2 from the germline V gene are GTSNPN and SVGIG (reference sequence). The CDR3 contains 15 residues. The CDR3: CAWDQLQGFGETQYF. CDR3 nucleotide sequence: TGTGCCTGGGACCAGCTACAGGGTTTCGGGGAGACCCAGTACTTC.

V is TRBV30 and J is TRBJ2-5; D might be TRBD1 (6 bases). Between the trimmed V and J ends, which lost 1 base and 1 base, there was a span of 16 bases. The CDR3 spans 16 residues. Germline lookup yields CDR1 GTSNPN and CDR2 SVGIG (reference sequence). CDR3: CAWSDPGAGSQETQYF. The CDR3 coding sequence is TGTGCCTGGAGTGACCCAGGGGCGGGCTCCCAAGAGACCCAGTACTTC.

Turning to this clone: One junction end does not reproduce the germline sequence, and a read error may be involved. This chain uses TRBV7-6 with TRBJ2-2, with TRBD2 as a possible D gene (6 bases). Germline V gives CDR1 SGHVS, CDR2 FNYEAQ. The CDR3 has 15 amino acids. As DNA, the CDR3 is TGTGCTAGCAGCCCCCTGACCGGGGGCACCGGGGAGCTGTTTTTT. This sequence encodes CASSPLTGGTGELFF.

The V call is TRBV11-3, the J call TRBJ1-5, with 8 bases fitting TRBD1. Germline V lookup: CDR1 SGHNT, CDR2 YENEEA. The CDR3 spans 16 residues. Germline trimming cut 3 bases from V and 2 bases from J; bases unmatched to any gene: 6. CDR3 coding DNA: TGTGCCAGCAGCTTGGACAGGGTTAGGGGCAATCAGCCCCAGCATTTT. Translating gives CASSLDRVRGNQPQHF.

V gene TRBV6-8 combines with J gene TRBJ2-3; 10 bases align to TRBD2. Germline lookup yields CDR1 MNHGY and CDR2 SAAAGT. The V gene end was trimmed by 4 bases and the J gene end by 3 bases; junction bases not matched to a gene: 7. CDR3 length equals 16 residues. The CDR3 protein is CASSSRTSGGTDTQYF. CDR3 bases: TGTGCCAGCAGTTCTCGGACTAGCGGCGGGACAGATACGCAGTATTTT.